This is a list of T cell receptor beta chains from one sample in a study of blood T cell repertoires in COVID-19. Some clones are missing from TCRdb's copy, which holds only in-frame ones; the method was immunoSEQ multiplex PCR. The sample includes over 200,000 clones, more than 75% of them seen just once. Sequencing was carried out using peripheral blood. The receptor set was obtained from a man aged 45 to 65 with COVID-19, enrolled during active disease. Both conserved end residues are part of each CDR3. A D gene is named only where the DNA matches it firmly. Clone size is not always given. Where it is, it says once, few, many or a class for expanded clones.

TRBV27	TRBJ1-6	NA	NA	TGTGCCAGCAGTTTCAACCAGATGAATTCACCCCTCCACTTT	CASSFNQMNSPLHF
TRBV14	TRBJ1-2	NA	TRBD1	TGTGCCAGCAGCCGCCGGACAGGGGAGCGGGGCTACACCTTC	CASSRRTGERGYTF
TRBV19	TRBJ2-1	NA	TRBD2	TGTGCCAGCACCGCGGGACTAGGTATTTTCTTC	CASTAGLGIFF
TRBV30	TRBJ1-1	NA	TRBD1	TGTGCCTGGAGTGTACAGGGGGGCAGATTCACTGAAGCTTTCTTT	CAWSVQGGRFTEAFF
TRBV7-3	TRBJ2-1	NA	NA	TGTGCCAGCAGCTTAGGGCAGGCGAGCTCCTACAATGAGCAGTTCTTC	CASSLGQASSYNEQFF
TRBV27	TRBJ1-5	NA	NA	TGTGCCAGCAGTTTAACTTATAGCAATCAGCCCCAGCATTTT	CASSLTYSNQPQHF
TRBV4-2	TRBJ2-2	few	TRBD2	TGTGCCAGCAGCCAAGATAGAGCGGGAGAGACCGGGGAGCTGTTTTTT	CASSQDRAGETGELFF
TRBV5-1	TRBJ2-3	NA	TRBD2	TGCGCCAGCAGCCTCGGGACTAGCGGGAATTCAGATACGCAGTATTTT	CASSLGTSGNSDTQYF
TRBV7-6	TRBJ2-7	NA	NA	TGTGCCAGCAGCCAATACACCCGGGACACCACCTACGAGCAGTACTTC	CASSQYTRDTTYEQYF
TRBV6-1	TRBJ2-7	NA	NA	TGTGCCAGCAGTGAACTAGCCTACGAGCAGTACTTC	CASSELAYEQYF
TRBV10-3	TRBJ2-7	NA	TRBD1	TGTGCCATTCGACAGGGGGACTCCTACGAGCAGTACTTC	CAIRQGDSYEQYF
TRBV4-1	TRBJ1-6	NA	NA	TGCGCCAGCAGGACCGAGGAGGAACAGGGCAATTCACCCCTCCACTTT	CASRTEEEQGNSPLHF
TRBV27	TRBJ1-5	NA	TRBD1	TGTGCCAGCAGTTCGACAGGGGGCGGGCAGCCCCAGCATTTT	CASSSTGGGQPQHF
TRBV13	TRBJ1-2	NA	TRBD1	TGTGCCAGCAGCTCCACCCACGGGACAGAGGTTAACTATGGCTACACCTTC	CASSSTHGTEVNYGYTF
TRBV4-2	TRBJ1-1	once	NA	TGTGCCAGCAGCCAAGACAGTACAGACACCACTGAAGCTTTCTTT	CASSQDSTDTTEAFF
TRBV18	TRBJ2-7	NA	TRBD2	TGTGCCAGCAAAGCGGGAGGGTACGAGCAGTACTTC	CASKAGGYEQYF
TRBV6-5	TRBJ2-7	NA	TRBD1	TGTGCCAGCAGTTACTTCGACAGGGGTGAGGTCGAGCAGTACTTC	CASSYFDRGEVEQYF
TRBV24-1	TRBJ1-2	NA	NA	TGTGCCACCAGTGATTCCTCGGGGGACTCTTATGGCTACACCTTC	CATSDSSGDSYGYTF
TRBV25-1	TRBJ2-7	NA	NA	TGTGCCAGCAGTGAGGGAGGACACCTCTACGAGCAGTACTTC	CASSEGGHLYEQYF
TRBV11-2	TRBJ2-7	NA	NA	TGTGCCAGCAGCCCTACTAGCCGGGCCCGGGACGCAGTCTACGAGCAGTACTTC	CASSPTSRARDAVYEQYF
TRBV6-5	TRBJ1-3	NA	TRBD1	TGTGCCAGCAGAAACACAGGGGTTGGAAACACCATATATTTT	CASRNTGVGNTIYF
TRBV6-5	TRBJ1-5	NA	TRBD1	TGTGCCAGCAGCAGAACAGGGGGCTCCCATCAGCCCCAGCATTTT	CASSRTGGSHQPQHF
TRBV29-1	TRBJ2-7	NA	TRBD2	TGCAGCGTTGGGGGACTAGACTACGAGCAGTACTTC	CSVGGLDYEQYF
TRBV28	TRBJ1-2	NA	NA	TGTGCCAGCAGTTTAGTGGGACAACTCGACTACACCTTC	CASSLVGQLDYTF
TRBV19	TRBJ2-1	NA	TRBD2	TGTGCCAGTAGTTCTCGCTTAGGGACTAGCGGGGTTAAATCCTACAATGAGCAGTTCTTC	CASSSRLGTSGVKSYNEQFF
TRBV13	TRBJ2-6	NA	NA	TGTGCCAGCAGCTACTGGGGGCGAACTGGGGCCAACGTCCTGACTTTC	CASSYWGRTGANVLTF
TRBV29-1	TRBJ2-3	once	TRBD2	TGCAGCGTTGTCGGGAGGGGCACAGATACGCAGTATTTT	CSVVGRGTDTQYF